What follows are 30 T cell receptor beta chains derived from one specimen sequenced in a study of post-analysis software for immune sequencing data. Overall study results and limits: Elevated frequency relative to controls characterized several TRBV segments in patients, TRBV5-6, TRBV5-1 and TRBV20-1 among them.

Sequencing libraries made from TCR beta cDNA carried unique molecular identifiers. TCRdb processed the PCR reads anew with MiXCR; each CDR3 protein has one entry. The table records about 820,000 distinct CDR3 sequences, around 50% of them present only once. Their cognate antigens are unknown. What was sequenced was blood. The receptors derive from a girl aged 5 to 17 with multiple sclerosis.

This chain connects TRBV10-2 to TRBJ2-7; D gene unclear. This CDR3 contains 13 residues. Germline V lookup: CDR1 WSHSY, CDR2 SAAADI. The V gene lost 5 bases and the J gene lost 2 bases, with 10 bases spanning the gap. The CDR3 coding sequence is TGCGCCAGCAGTCCAGCGCCTACCTACGAGCAGTACTTC. Its translation is CASSPAPTYEQYF.

This chain connects TRBV20-1 to TRBJ2-5, with D possibly matching TRBD1 (5 bases). Matching the DNA end better, TRBJ2-7 makes the J call doubtful. This CDR3 contains 15 residues. Germline-derived CDR1 and CDR2 are DFQATT and SNEGSKA (reference sequence). The DNA of the CDR3 is TGCAGTGCCCCACCTGACAGACTCGGGCCCTACGAGCAGTACTTC. Translating it yields CSAPPDRLGPYEQYF.

The V and J genes are TRBV5-1 and TRBJ2-5, with TRBD2 matching over 10 bases. Germline values: CDR1 SGHRS, CDR2 YFSETQ. With V trimmed by 5 bases and J by 1 base, 5 bases remained unmatched. This CDR3 is built from 15 residues. CDR3 amino acids: CASRRTSGVQETQYF. DNA of the CDR3: TGCGCCAGCAGGCGGACTAGCGGAGTCCAAGAGACCCAGTACTTC.

The chain joins TRBV20-1 to TRBJ2-5; no firm D call. CDR1 is DFQATT and CDR2 is SNEGSKA in the germline V gene (reference sequence). The CDR3 runs 12 residues. The germline V and J ends were trimmed by 5 bases and 2 bases, with 9 bases remaining between them. This CDR3 is CSAVWLQETQYF. The DNA of the CDR3 is TGCAGTGCTGTATGGCTTCAAGAGACCCAGTACTTC.

V is TRBV20-1 and J is TRBJ2-1; 7 bases are shared with TRBD1. The CDR3 sequence is 12 residues long. Germline CDR1 reads DFQATT; CDR2 reads SNEGSKA (reference sequence). With V trimmed by 3 bases and J by 6 bases, 2 bases remained unmatched. The CDR3 protein is CSARQGVNEQFF. The CDR3 DNA sequence: TGCAGTGCTAGGCAGGGGGTCAATGAGCAGTTCTTC.

V gene TRBV12-3 or TRBV12-4 combines with J gene TRBJ2-3; 11 positions agree with TRBD2. Trimming removed 5 bases from V and 1 base from J; junction bases left unmatched: 14. The CDR3 runs to 19 residues. CDR3 sequence reads: CASSRLGLAGGLGTDTQYF. CDR3 DNA: TGTGCCAGCAGTCGCTTGGGGCTAGCGGGGGGACTTGGCACAGATACGCAGTATTTT.

The rearrangement joins TRBV7-9 to TRBJ2-7, with 7 bases fitting TRBD2. CDR3 length: 16 residues. Germline CDR1 reads SEHNR; CDR2 reads FQNEAQ (reference sequence). J was trimmed by 1 base and V by 4 bases; bases with no gene match: 10. Here the CDR3 reads CASSSAGRGSSYEQYF. Written as DNA, the CDR3 is TGTGCCAGCAGCTCGGCAGGGAGGGGTTCGTCCTACGAGCAGTACTTC.

V usage is TRBV18 and J usage is TRBJ2-7; 7 bases are shared with TRBD2. Trimming took 8 bases from V and 3 from J; bases not matched to a gene: 7. Germline V gives CDR1 KGHSH, CDR2 LQKENI. This CDR3 is 13 amino acids long. The CDR3 region is CASGASGNYEQYF. CDR3 DNA: TGTGCCAGCGGGGCTAGCGGAAACTACGAGCAGTACTTC.

The table lists this clonotype with a count of one. The chain has TRBV6-5 and TRBJ2-1; D is possibly TRBD1 (7 bases). CDR3 size: 13 residues. In germline, CDR1 is MNHEY, CDR2 SVGAGI. V gave up 2 bases and J gave up 10 bases, with 12 bases separating them. CDR3 DNA sequence: TGTGCCAGCAGTTACATTCCAGGGGGGGAGCAGTTCTTC. This gives the protein CASSYIPGGEQFF.

In this sample, this clonotype turned up a few times. The gene calls are TRBV7-2 and TRBJ2-5; D gene unclear. V lost 5 bases, J lost 8 bases, and 18 bases lay in between. Per germline, CDR1 SGHTA and CDR2 FQGNSA. CDR3 length: 14 residues. The CDR3 is CASSLRTVGATQYF. CDR3 DNA sequence: TGTGCCAGCAGCCTCCGAACAGTGGGTGCTACCCAGTACTTC.

This clonotype was detected only a few times. This chain joins TRBV20-1 and TRBJ2-3; D is possibly TRBD2 (5 bases). Germline lookup yields CDR1 DFQATT and CDR2 SNEGSKA (reference sequence). V lost 3 bases to trimming and J lost 5 bases, with 12 bases between them. The CDR3 has 13 amino acids. The CDR3 DNA reads as TGCAGTGCTAGTCGCCCAGGAGGAGATACGCAGTATTTT. It is translated as CSASRPGGDTQYF.

This chain connects TRBV10-3 to TRBJ1-1; D ambiguous. The germline V and J ends were trimmed by 9 bases and 3 bases, with 11 bases remaining between them. Germline V lookup: CDR1 ENHRY, CDR2 SYGVKD. The CDR3 contains 12 residues. CDR3 region: CAISEGYTEAFF. CDR3 nucleotides: TGTGCCATATCCGAAGGGTACACTGAAGCTTTCTTT.

For this clonotype: A read error may account for a junction end that differs from germline. The chain uses TRBV7-9 and TRBJ2-4; TRBD1 matches 7 bases. The CDR3 covers 13 residues. The germline gives CDR1 SEHNR, CDR2 FQNEAQ (reference sequence). The CDR3 nucleotides are TGTACCAGCTCGGGACAGAAAAAAAACATTCAGTACTTC. The encoded protein is CTSSGQKKNIQYF. The entire variable domain, with the rest obtained from reference TRBV7-9 and TRBJ2-4, is as follows: DTGVSQNPRHKITKRGQNVTFRCDPISEHNRLYWYRQTLGQGPEFLTYFQNEAQLEKSRLLSDRFSAERPKGSFSTLEIQRTEQGDSAMYLCTSSGQKKNIQYFGAGTRLSVL.

This chain uses TRBV25-1 with TRBJ2-3; D possibly uses TRBD1 or TRBD2 (6 bases each). CDR1 and CDR2 (germline): MGHDK, SYGVNS. This CDR3 is 15 amino acids long. V lost 2 bases, J lost 1 base, and 10 bases lay in between. CDR3 sequence reads: CASSEVRGGTDTQYF. CDR3 DNA: TGTGCCAGCAGTGAAGTTAGGGGGGGCACAGATACGCAGTATTTT.

The V gene is TRBV12-3 or TRBV12-4, the J gene TRBJ2-1; D unclear. This CDR3 spans 17 amino acids. V dropped 6 bases and J dropped 1 base, with 19 bases sitting between them. CDR3 residues: CASSPPSPPASYNEQFF. The CDR3 nucleotides read TGTGCCAGCAGCCCCCCTTCCCCGCCCGCGTCCTACAATGAGCAGTTCTTC.

This chain links TRBV5-1 with TRBJ1-2; 8 bases line up with TRBD1. Germline V gives CDR1 SGHRS, CDR2 YFSETQ. V shed 4 bases and J 6 bases; nucleotides not matched to a gene: 5. The CDR3 is made up of 13 amino acids. CDR3 residues: CASSVTGDHGYTF. The CDR3 DNA sequence: TGCGCCAGCAGCGTGACAGGGGACCATGGCTACACCTTC.

This clonotype was counted a few times. V gene TRBV7-8 combines with J gene TRBJ2-3; D remains ambiguous. The V end was cut by 0 bases, the J end by 11 bases, with 12 bases between. The CDR3 consists of 13 residues. CDR1 is SGHVS and CDR2 is FQNEAQ in the germline V gene. This CDR3 reads CASSLAVASRQYF. CDR3 bases: TGTGCCAGCAGCTTAGCGGTTGCATCGAGGCAGTATTTT.

J is TRBJ2-3 and V is TRBV5-1; no definite D call. The CDR3 contains 13 residues. Trimming pared 3 bases from V and 6 bases from J, leaving 11 bases between. The germline V gene has CDR1 SGHRS and CDR2 YFSETQ. CDR3 residues: CASSSAYGDTQYF. CDR3 DNA: TGCGCCAGCAGCTCAGCGTATGGGGATACGCAGTATTTT.

The chain is built from TRBV14 and TRBJ1-2; 7 positions agree with TRBD1. Germline values: CDR1 SGHDN, CDR2 FVKESK. The ends lost 0 bases at V and 7 bases at J; junction bases unmatched: 11. The CDR3 has 16 amino acids. CDR3 sequence (DNA): TGTGCCAGCAGCCAAGATGAGGCAGGGGGGCAGTCTGGCTACACCTTC. Translation: CASSQDEAGGQSGYTF.

V is TRBV25-1 and J is TRBJ2-1, with 7 bases lining up with TRBD1. CDR1 is MGHDK, CDR2 SYGVNS, per germline. V shed 3 bases and J 10 bases; nucleotides not matched to a gene: 3. The CDR3 runs 12 residues. CDR3 loop: CASSDPGGEQFF. CDR3 DNA: TGTGCCAGCAGTGACCCAGGGGGAGAGCAGTTCTTC.

This clonotype was seen a few times. The rearrangement links TRBV29-1 to TRBJ1-1; a possible D gene is TRBD1 (5 bases). Germline-derived CDR1 and CDR2 are SQVTM and ANQGSEA. Trimming cost V 1 base and J 4 bases, with 19 bases left between them. The CDR3 runs to 16 residues. CDR3 DNA: TGCAGCGTTGAAGGGGGCATGAAGAAATTAGGCACTGAAGCTTTCTTT. Amino acids: CSVEGGMKKLGTEAFF. Full variable domain (missing parts from reference TRBV29-1 and TRBJ1-1): SAVISQKPSRDICQRGTSLTIQCQVDSQVTMMFWYRQQPGQSLTLIATANQGSEATYESGFVIDKFPISRPNLTFSTLTVSNMSPEDSSIYLCSVEGGMKKLGTEAFFGQGTRLTVV.

The genes are TRBV20-1 and TRBJ2-1; tentatively, D is TRBD2 (5 bases). This CDR3 spans 15 amino acids. CDR1 and CDR2 from the germline V gene are DFQATT and SNEGSKA (reference sequence). The V end lost 3 bases, the J end lost 2 bases, and 14 bases lay between the germline ends. This chain's CDR3 is CSASFGRPPYNEQFF. For the CDR3, the DNA is TGCAGTGCTAGCTTTGGGAGACCCCCCTACAATGAGCAGTTCTTC.

The chain links TRBV20-1 to TRBJ2-7; D is ambiguous. The CDR3 has 13 amino acids. The V and J ends lost 2 bases and 6 bases respectively, with 14 bases between them. CDR1 is DFQATT and CDR2 is SNEGSKA in the germline V gene (reference sequence). This CDR3 reads CSARSTGVGEQYF. The CDR3 coding sequence is TGCAGTGCTAGATCTACCGGCGTTGGCGAGCAGTACTTC.

This clonotype showed up just a few times. The chain carries TRBV7-2 and TRBJ2-5; 8 positions agree with TRBD2. Germline CDR1 reads SGHTA; CDR2 reads FQGNSA. This CDR3 is built from 17 residues. Germline trimming cut 4 bases from V and 1 base from J; bases unmatched to any gene: 11. This chain's CDR3 is CASSSGVKRGFQETQYF. CDR3 in DNA: TGTGCCAGCAGCTCCGGGGTAAAGCGGGGGTTCCAAGAGACCCAGTACTTC.

The table lists this clonotype with a few counts. The chain recombines TRBV6-1 with TRBJ2-7, with 7 bases that match TRBD2. The CDR3 runs 14 residues. Unmatched junction bases numbered 13, after V lost 11 bases and J lost 3 bases. Germline V gene sequence: CDR1 MNHNS, CDR2 SASEGT. The CDR3 here is CAGGERDAYYEQYF. In DNA, the CDR3 is TGTGCCGGGGGGGAGAGAGATGCATACTACGAGCAGTACTTC.

Only a few counts were recorded for this clonotype. V usage is TRBV6-1 and J usage is TRBJ2-4; tentatively, D is TRBD1 (7 bases). With 6 bases removed from V and 6 bases from J, the gap between germline ends came to 30 bases. The CDR3 extends over 19 amino acids. Germline CDR1 reads MNHNS; CDR2 reads SASEGT. The CDR3 DNA follows: TGTGCCAGCAGATCCCCCATGGATCCGGGACAGAAGGAGGGAAACATTCAGTACTTC. The encoded protein is CASRSPMDPGQKEGNIQYF.

The chain uses TRBV30 and TRBJ1-1; no reliable D call. Per the germline V gene, CDR1 is GTSNPN and CDR2 is SVGIG (reference sequence). CDR3 length equals 12 residues. Between the trimmed V and J ends, which lost 2 bases and 4 bases, there was a span of 8 bases. The chain's CDR3 is CAWSLSGTEAFF. The CDR3 nucleotides are TGTGCCTGGAGTCTCTCAGGCACTGAAGCTTTCTTT.

This clonotype has only a few counts. The chain combines TRBV3-1 with TRBJ2-2; unclear D gene. CDR1 LGHDT and CDR2 YNNKEL come from the germline V gene (reference sequence). With 1 base removed from V and 4 bases from J, the gap between germline ends came to 7 bases. The length of the CDR3 is 14 residues. The chain's CDR3 is CASSQVLGTGELFF. CDR3 DNA: TGTGCCAGCAGCCAAGTCCTAGGCACCGGGGAGCTGTTTTTT.

The CDR3 reads CASSLEKGGEQFF. As DNA, the CDR3 is TGCGCCAGCAGCTTGGAGAAGGGCGGTGAGCAGTTCTTC. The chain is built from TRBV5-1 and TRBJ2-1; no reliable D call. CDR1 is SGHRS, CDR2 YFSETQ, per germline. This CDR3 has 13 amino acids. V lost 0 bases to trimming and J lost 9 bases, with 10 bases between them. Complete variable domain (other parts from reference TRBV5-1 and TRBJ2-1): KAGVTQTPRYLIKTRGQQVTLSCSPISGHRSVSWYQQTPGQGLQFLFEYFSETQRNKGNFPGRFSGRQFSNSRSEMNVSTLELGDSALYLCASSLEKGGEQFFGPGTRLTVL.

The V call is TRBV15, the J call TRBJ2-3; 13 bases map to TRBD2. V was clipped by 3 bases and J by 6 bases; unmatched bases: 3. CDR1 is LNHNV, CDR2 YYDKDF, per germline (reference sequence). The CDR3 has 15 residues. The CDR3 bases are TGTGCCACCAGCAGGACTAGCGGGGGGAGGGATACGCAGTATTTT. Amino acid sequence: CATSRTSGGRDTQYF.